Below, 21 T cell receptor beta chains from the same sample are listed, as sequenced in a study of T cell responses to AZD1222 COVID-19 vaccine. Assay used: immunoSEQ multiplex PCR; TCRdb lists only in-frame clones, some missing. The table has about 110,000 clones, about 93% seen once. Specimen: peripheral blood, collected 28 days after the second AZD1222 dose. These receptors were collected from an adult who received the AZD1222 COVID-19 vaccine.

The sample holds a few counts of this clone. V usage is TRBV5-1 and J usage is TRBJ1-3; D unclear. This CDR3 contains 17 residues. Trimming shortened V by 1 base and J by 0 bases, and 14 bases separated the two germline ends. Germline V gene lookup returns CDR1 SGHRS and CDR2 YFSETQ. The CDR3 reads CASSLSPALLSGNTIYF. The CDR3 DNA reads as TGCGCCAGCAGCTTGTCCCCGGCTTTACTCTCTGGAAACACCATATATTTT.

The V and J genes are TRBV2 and TRBJ1-6; D gene ambiguous. Trimming took 7 bases from V and 8 from J, leaving 15 bases between them. CDR3 length equals 14 residues. Germline lookup yields CDR1 SNHLY and CDR2 FYNNEI. Written as DNA, the CDR3 is TGTGCCAGCATTCTAGAACACATAGATTCACCCCTCCACTTT. This codes for CASILEHIDSPLHF.

The rearrangement uses TRBV30 and TRBJ2-7, with D maybe TRBD1 (5 bases). The CDR3 totals 15 residues. Trimming removed 3 bases from V and 0 bases from J, with 15 bases in between. Germline CDR1 reads GTSNPN; CDR2 reads SVGIG (reference sequence). The CDR3 DNA reads TGTGCCTGGAGCCAAGGCCAGGGAATCTCCTACGAGCAGTACTTC. Translation: CAWSQGQGISYEQYF.

This sequence joins TRBV7-6 and TRBJ2-2, with D hard to call. From germline, CDR1 is SGHVS and CDR2 FNYEAQ. Trimming took 4 bases from V and 6 from J, leaving 15 bases between them. The CDR3 spans 15 residues. CDR3 in amino acids: CASSSRDLAAGELFF. The CDR3 region has the DNA TGTGCCAGCAGCTCTCGAGACCTTGCAGCCGGGGAGCTGTTTTTT. The full variable domain, with the rest looked up from reference TRBV7-6 and TRBJ2-2, is GAGVSQSPRYKVTKRGQDVALRCDPISGHVSLYWYRQALGQGPEFLTYFNYEAQQDKSGLPNDRFSAERPEGSISTLTIQRTEQRDSAMYRCASSSRDLAAGELFFGEGSRLTVL.

CDR3 residues: CASSHPDREHTEAFF. The CDR3 coding sequence is TGCGCCAGCAGCCACCCAGACAGGGAACACACTGAAGCTTTCTTT. This chain uses TRBV4-1 with TRBJ1-1; 7 nucleotides align to TRBD1. The CDR3 has 15 amino acids. Germline assignment: CDR1 MGHRA and CDR2 YSYEKL. Trimming took 3 bases from V and 3 from J; bases not matched to a gene: 7.

J is TRBJ1-1 and V is TRBV5-5; D gene uncertain. Trimming shortened V by 3 bases and J by 2 bases, and 11 bases separated the two germline ends. The CDR3 has 14 amino acids. The germline V gene encodes CDR1 SGHKS and CDR2 YYEKEE (reference sequence). The CDR3: CASSWSTANTEAFF. CDR3 sequence (DNA): TGTGCCAGCAGCTGGAGCACAGCCAACACTGAAGCTTTCTTT.

This rearrangement joins TRBV19 to TRBJ1-2; 8 nucleotides agree with TRBD1. Germline trimming cut 3 bases from V and 3 bases from J; bases unmatched to any gene: 6. Germline CDR1 and CDR2: LNHDA and SQIVND (reference sequence). This CDR3 has 15 residues. The CDR3 region is CASSMGTGRDYGYTF. DNA for the CDR3: TGTGCCAGTAGTATGGGGACAGGCCGTGACTATGGCTACACCTTC.

The chain couples TRBV19 to TRBJ1-5; D is uncertain. Germline CDR1 LNHDA, CDR2 SQIVND (reference sequence). Trimming removed 4 bases at V and 0 bases at J, with 4 bases between. The CDR3 has 13 amino acids. The CDR3 loop is CASSRASNQPQHF. CDR3 DNA sequence: TGTGCCAGTAGTAGGGCTAGCAATCAGCCCCAGCATTTT.

The chain couples TRBV5-1 to TRBJ2-1, with 7 bases identical to TRBD1. Trimming took 0 bases from V and 5 from J; bases not matched to a gene: 8. The CDR3 has 16 residues. The germline V gene encodes CDR1 SGHRS and CDR2 YFSETQ. CDR3 residues: CASSLARAGGHNEQFF. For the CDR3, the DNA is TGCGCCAGCAGCTTGGCCAGGGCAGGGGGACACAATGAGCAGTTCTTC. The whole variable domain, filled in from reference TRBV5-1 and TRBJ2-1, reads KAGVTQTPRYLIKTRGQQVTLSCSPISGHRSVSWYQQTPGQGLQFLFEYFSETQRNKGNFPGRFSGRQFSNSRSEMNVSTLELGDSALYLCASSLARAGGHNEQFFGPGTRLTVL.

CDR3 in DNA: TGTGCCAGCAGTGACTCGACCACCGGGGAGCTGTTTTTT. It specifies CASSDSTTGELFF. The rearrangement links TRBV6-4 to TRBJ2-2; no firm D call. The V end lost 0 bases, the J end lost 4 bases, and 3 bases lay between the germline ends. The CDR3 extends over 13 amino acids. Germline loops: CDR1 MRHNA, CDR2 SNTAGT.

This chain uses TRBV1 with TRBJ2-2; the D call in the table, TRBD2, was not verified against the DNA. TRBV1 has pseudogene status. This CDR3 has 14 amino acids. CDR3 sequence (DNA): TGCACCAGCCACCGGCCGGGGGAGACCGGGGAGCTGTTTTTT. Amino acid sequence: CTSHRPGETGELFF.

V is TRBV5-5 and J is TRBJ2-7; D is undetermined. Germline lookup yields CDR1 SGHKS and CDR2 YYEKEE (reference sequence). The CDR3 loop spans 13 amino acids. Trimming shortened V by 3 bases and J by 0 bases, and 7 bases separated the two germline ends. Here the CDR3 DNA reads TGTGCCAGCAGCTCCTTGAACTCCTACGAGCAGTACTTC. Encoded protein: CASSSLNSYEQYF.

V gene TRBV5-5 combines with J gene TRBJ1-6; a weak D match, TRBD1 (6 bases). The CDR3 spans 17 residues. Germline V CDR1 and CDR2: SGHKS, YYEKEE (reference sequence). V was trimmed by 0 bases and J by 9 bases, leaving 19 bases between them. The CDR3 here is CASSLAGGADRRSPLHF. The CDR3 DNA is TGTGCCAGCAGCTTGGCCGGGGGGGCTGATCGGCGTTCACCCCTCCACTTT.

This sequence joins TRBV6-5 and TRBJ2-7, with 8 bases aligning to TRBD1. The CDR3 sequence is 16 residues long. Trimming took 0 bases from V and 3 from J; bases not matched to a gene: 7. The germline CDR1 and CDR2 sequences are MNHEY and SVGAGI. The CDR3 spells CASSYSYRGANYEQYF. The CDR3 DNA sequence: TGTGCCAGCAGTTACTCGTACAGGGGGGCTAACTACGAGCAGTACTTC.

The V and J genes are TRBV3-1 (or the pseudogene TRBV3-2) and TRBJ1-6, with a possible D match to TRBD1 (5 bases). Between the trimmed V and J ends, which lost 8 bases and 8 bases, there was a span of 13 bases. CDR3 size: 13 residues. From germline, CDR1 is LGHDT and CDR2 YNNKEL (reference sequence). CDR3 region: CASQRGEDSPLHF. CDR3 DNA sequence: TGTGCCAGCCAGCGGGGCGAGGATTCACCCCTCCACTTT.

This chain connects TRBV6-2 or TRBV6-3 to TRBJ1-5; D unresolved. Trimming stripped 1 base from V and 4 bases from J, with 8 bases between. CDR3 length: 14 amino acids. CDR1 MNHEY and CDR2 SVGEGT come from the germline V gene. DNA of the CDR3: TGTGCCAGCAGTTACTGGGGTGCGAATCAGCCCCAGCATTTT. It yields the protein CASSYWGANQPQHF.

V and J are TRBV11-2 and TRBJ1-3; no firm D call. Per the germline V gene, CDR1 is SGHAT and CDR2 is FQNNGV. The CDR3 consists of 17 residues. The V gene lost 1 base and the J gene lost 0 bases, with 13 bases spanning the gap. The CDR3 region is CASSLGVLPYSGNTIYF. In DNA form, the CDR3 reads TGTGCCAGCAGCTTAGGGGTCTTACCGTACTCTGGAAACACCATATATTTT.

There are a few counts of this clone. V is TRBV20-1 and J is TRBJ2-7; 9 bases match TRBD2. With 3 bases clipped from V and 0 bases from J, the junction kept 3 bases outside the gene matches. CDR3 length equals 14 residues. From germline, CDR1 is DFQATT and CDR2 SNEGSKA (reference sequence). The CDR3 DNA follows: TGCAGTGCTAGTATAGCGGGGGACTCCTACGAGCAGTACTTC. Protein: CSASIAGDSYEQYF.

V usage is TRBV9 and J usage is TRBJ1-6; possibly TRBD1 for D (6 bases). The CDR3 is 14 residues long. The V end was cut by 5 bases, the J end by 7 bases, with 13 bases between. CDR1 SGDLS and CDR2 YYNGEE come from the germline V gene. The CDR3 protein is CASRGGTANSPLHF. As DNA, the CDR3 is TGTGCCAGCAGAGGGGGGACGGCAAATTCACCCCTCCACTTT. Complete variable domain (other parts from reference TRBV9 and TRBJ1-6): DSGVTQTPKHLITATGQRVTLRCSPRSGDLSVYWYQQSLDQGLQFLIQYYNGEERAKGNILERFSAQQFPDLHSELNLSSLELGDSALYFCASRGGTANSPLHFGNGTRLTVT.

CDR3 region: CASSLRVNTEAFF. In DNA form, the CDR3 reads TGTGCCAGCAGTTTAAGGGTGAACACTGAAGCTTTCTTT. The chain employs TRBV12-3 or TRBV12-4 and TRBJ1-1, with no clear D. The CDR3 length is 13 residues. Trimming removed 2 bases from V and 0 bases from J, with 4 bases in between.

The rearrangement joins TRBV23-1 to TRBJ2-2, with a weak D call TRBD2 (6 bases). TRBV23-1 is placed among ORFs of uncertain function. Between the trimmed V and J ends, which lost 2 bases and 5 bases, there was a span of 15 bases. This CDR3 has 16 amino acids. CDR3 residues: CASSQGGTPRTGELFF. The CDR3 nucleotides are TGCGCCAGCAGTCAAGGCGGGACCCCCAGGACCGGGGAGCTGTTTTTT.